The 9 T cell receptor beta chains in this list originate from one sample, sequenced in a study of cytomegalovirus exposure and HLA in healthy donors. Vbeta (60) and Jbeta (13) primers were used in the PCR. Method: immunoSEQ multiplex PCR; TCRdb's copy keeps in-frame clones and lacks some. The sample includes hundreds of thousands of clones, approximately 80% of them seen just once. The specimen sequenced was PBMCs. The receptors derive from a girl aged 5-17 years in good health and CMV-seronegative.

V gene TRBV15 combines with J gene TRBJ1-1; D possibly corresponds to TRBD1 (6 bases). V was clipped by 5 bases and J by 3 bases, with 16 bases between them. Germline CDR1 reads LNHNV; CDR2 reads YYDKDF (reference sequence). This CDR3 contains 15 residues. CDR3 nucleotides: TGTGCCACCAGCGCTTACCTCAACAGGGACACTGAAGCTTTCTTT. Amino acid sequence: CATSAYLNRDTEAFF.

This clone was observed once. The chain is built from TRBV25-1 and TRBJ1-2; the match to TRBD1 covers 10 bases. Germline CDR1 MGHDK, CDR2 SYGVNS. CDR3 length equals 15 residues. The junction had 3 bases not matched to a gene; V was cut back by 3 bases and J by 2 bases. The CDR3 is CASSDLTGGNYGYTF. The DNA for the CDR3 is TGTGCCAGCAGTGATTTGACAGGGGGCAACTATGGCTACACCTTC.

V and J are TRBV4-2 and TRBJ2-7, with 9 positions matching TRBD1. The CDR3 covers 17 residues. V dropped 1 base and J dropped 5; count of bases not matched to a gene: 12. The germline gives CDR1 LGHNA, CDR2 YNFKEQ. CDR3 in DNA: TGTGCCAGCAGCCAAGTTGGCAACTCGAACAGGGGGCACGAGCAGTACTTC. This gives the protein CASSQVGNSNRGHEQYF.

In DNA, the CDR3 is TGTGCCAGCAGTTTATTGGGGGGGGCGAGAACTCAGCCCCAGCATTTT. Its protein is CASSLLGGARTQPQHF. The chain employs TRBV28 and TRBJ1-5; tentative D call: TRBD1 (6 bases). Germline-derived CDR1 and CDR2 are MDHEN and SYDVKM. The length of the CDR3 is 16 residues. V lost 1 base and J 6 bases, leaving 16 bases between the germline ends.

V and J are TRBV10-1 and TRBJ2-7; the D gene is possibly TRBD2 (7 bases). Germline CDR1 reads WNHNN; CDR2 reads SYGVQD (reference sequence). Trimming left V 6 bases short and J 5 bases short, with 23 bases between. This CDR3 is built from 16 residues. In DNA, the CDR3 is TGCGCCAGCAGATCGCCGCGGGGGCGTGGGGTCCACGAGCAGTACTTC. It translates to CASRSPRGRGVHEQYF.

The V gene is TRBV6-5, the J gene TRBJ2-7; D is undetermined. The V gene lost 0 bases and the J gene lost 2 bases, with 11 bases spanning the gap. The germline gives CDR1 MNHEY, CDR2 SVGAGI. The CDR3 is made up of 15 amino acids. Here the CDR3 reads CASSYSSSGPYEQYF. The CDR3, as DNA: TGTGCCAGCAGTTACTCGAGCTCAGGCCCCTACGAGCAGTACTTC.

This clone was recorded once. The chain combines TRBV5-1 with TRBJ1-3; 7 bases align to TRBD1. Germline CDR1 is SGHRS and CDR2 is YFSETQ. The length of the CDR3 is 15 residues. V trimming: 0 bases; J trimming: 4 bases; junction bases outside the gene matches: 4. The CDR3 coding sequence is TGCGCCAGCAGCTTGGGACAGGGATTCGGAAACACCATATATTTT. It translates to CASSLGQGFGNTIYF.

The chain combines TRBV2 with TRBJ2-1; 8 nucleotides agree with TRBD1. The CDR3 is 15 residues long. Trimming removed 3 bases from V and 16 bases from J; junction bases left unmatched: 17. Germline-derived CDR1 and CDR2 are SNHLY and FYNNEI. The CDR3 bases are TGTGCCAGCAGTGATGCAGGGGGCGGAACAAACCTCGATTTCTTC. As protein: CASSDAGGGTNLDFF.

About this clone: The junction departs from germline at one end; a sequencing error may be responsible. The chain links TRBV9 to TRBJ1-3; 9 positions agree with TRBD1. This CDR3 is 19 amino acids long. Germline CDR1 and CDR2: SGDLS and YYNGEE. The CDR3 DNA sequence: TGTGCCAGCAGCCCATGGAAGTACGGGACAGGGAGCTCTAGAAACACCATATATTTT. It encodes CASSPWKYGTGSSRNTIYF.